This TCR beta chain emerged from a study of T cells in tumors after PD-1 blockade. Study as a whole: Patients received pembrolizumab 200 mg every 3 weeks or cemiplimab 350 mg every 2 weeks. A subset received ongoing vismodegib 150 mg daily alongside anti-PD-1 therapy.

Sequencing used immunoSEQ multiplex PCR; TCRdb keeps in-frame clones, though not all of them. The top ten hold around 15% of the sample, which has tens of thousands of clones, about 82% seen once. This CDR3 spans 15 amino acids. V shed 1 base, J shed 0 bases, and the junction held 2 bases outside the gene matches. CDR1 LGHNT and CDR2 FRNRAP come from the germline V gene. The chain combines TRBV12-5 with TRBJ2-5, with 7 bases fitting TRBD1. Sequences were derived from PBMCs, sampled before anti-PD-1 treatment. This TCR was recovered from a human donor with basal cell carcinoma. The CDR3 nucleotides are TGTGCTAGTGGTTTGGGGACAGGCTACCAAGAGACCCAGTACTTC. This codes for CASGLGTGYQETQYF.